Given below is one T cell receptor (beta chain) in context. The antigen remains undetermined. The PCR ran on 60 Vbeta and 13 Jbeta primers. Profiling relied on immunoSEQ multiplex PCR, and the TCRdb table lists in-frame clones only, not all of them. The table has about 170,000 clones, around 68% seen once; the top ten hold over 1.2%. This sample is drawn from a study of cytomegalovirus exposure and HLA in healthy donors. Whole-study findings and limits: Analysis was carried out at a later point, and it linked a missense DCLRE1C variant to TCR beta V- and J-gene trimming.

The CDR3 totals 14 residues. Trimming shortened V by 0 bases and J by 8 bases, and 13 bases separated the two germline ends. The germline CDR1 and CDR2 sequences are SNHLY and FYNNEI. The TCR sequence derives from a girl between 10 and 17 years old in good health and CMV-seronegative. The genes are TRBV2 and TRBJ1-2; TRBD1 is a possible D gene (5 bases). The material sequenced was PBMCs. The CDR3: CASSEAGVAGGYTF. CDR3 bases: TGTGCCAGCAGTGAAGCAGGGGTGGCGGGGGGCTACACCTTC.